The rows below give T cell receptor beta chains drawn from one sample of a study of radiotherapy plus CTLA-4 blockade in lung cancer. This table comes from immunoSEQ multiplex PCR, and its TCRdb copy is limited to in-frame clones, with some not included. The data show 25,000 to 40,000 clones, approximately 66% seen once. The sequencing here drew on peripheral blood, taken from a patient treated with radiotherapy plus ipilimumab. These receptors originate from a human donor with non-small cell lung cancer who had stable disease on radiotherapy plus ipilimumab. Each CDR3 is given with its conserved first and last residue. The order of the fields is clone size, D gene, J gene, V gene, CDR3 DNA, CDR3 protein. A D gene is named only where the DNA matches it firmly. Rows give clone size only sometimes, using once, few, many, or a class for an expanded clone.

clone size: .; D gene: TRBD1; J gene: TRBJ1-5; V gene: TRBV19; CDR3 DNA: TGTGCCAGTAGTATAGATCCGGCCGGACAGGTTGGGTCGCCCCAGCATTTT; CDR3 protein: CASSIDPAGQVGSPQHF
clone size: few; D gene: .; J gene: TRBJ1-1; V gene: TRBV5-5; CDR3 DNA: TGTGCCAGCAGCTTGGGCAGCACAGAAGCTTTCTTT; CDR3 protein: CASSLGSTEAFF
clone size: once; D gene: .; J gene: TRBJ2-2; V gene: TRBV7-2; CDR3 DNA: TGTGCCAGCTGCCCGCCCCGGCCGAGAGGTGGCGGGGAGCTGTTTTTT; CDR3 protein: CASCPPRPRGGGELFF
clone size: few; D gene: TRBD2; J gene: TRBJ2-5; V gene: TRBV4-3; CDR3 DNA: TGCGCCAGCAGCCAAGATAGCCGAGGTAGCGGGGCACAAGAGACCCAGTACTTC; CDR3 protein: CASSQDSRGSGAQETQYF
clone size: few; D gene: .; J gene: TRBJ1-2; V gene: TRBV2; CDR3 DNA: TGTGCCAGCAGTGAACGGTGGATGGTTGGCTACACCTTC; CDR3 protein: CASSERWMVGYTF
clone size: .; D gene: TRBD2; J gene: TRBJ2-1; V gene: TRBV27; CDR3 DNA: TGTGCCAGCAGACCTGCCGGGACTAGCGGGTACAATGAGCAGTTCTTC; CDR3 protein: CASRPAGTSGYNEQFF
clone size: .; D gene: .; J gene: TRBJ2-6; V gene: TRBV19; CDR3 DNA: TGTGCCAGTAGTAACAGCGTCTCTGGGGCCAACGTCCTGACTTTC; CDR3 protein: CASSNSVSGANVLTF
clone size: .; D gene: .; J gene: TRBJ1-5; V gene: TRBV6-7; CDR3 DNA: TGTGCCAGCAGTAAACAGGGTTATCGAGTCTGGACCCAGCATTTT; CDR3 protein: CASSKQGYRVWTQHF
clone size: .; D gene: TRBD2; J gene: TRBJ2-1; V gene: TRBV5-8; CDR3 DNA: TGTGCCAGCAGCTTTTACCGGACTAGCGGGAGACCTCACGAGCAGTTCTTC; CDR3 protein: CASSFYRTSGRPHEQFF
clone size: .; D gene: TRBD2; J gene: TRBJ2-7; V gene: TRBV7-2; CDR3 DNA: TGTGCCAGCTCCCCCATCCCGGGGGGCTCCTACGAGCAGTACTTC; CDR3 protein: CASSPIPGGSYEQYF
clone size: once; D gene: .; J gene: TRBJ2-7; V gene: TRBV7-2; CDR3 DNA: TGTGCCAGCAGCCCAACTAGCTACGAGCAGTACTTC; CDR3 protein: CASSPTSYEQYF
clone size: .; D gene: TRBD1; J gene: TRBJ1-4; V gene: TRBV5-6; CDR3 DNA: TGTGCCAGCAGCCAAACCAGGGGGCTAGGCGAAAAACTGTTTTTT; CDR3 protein: CASSQTRGLGEKLFF
clone size: few; D gene: .; J gene: TRBJ2-7; V gene: TRBV28; CDR3 DNA: TGTGCCAGCAGTTTTATGGGGTCTGGGGCCTACGAGCAGTACTTC; CDR3 protein: CASSFMGSGAYEQYF
clone size: .; D gene: .; J gene: TRBJ2-2; V gene: TRBV28; CDR3 DNA: TGTGCCAGCAGTTCGCCAGGGGCGGCAAAGGGGGAGCTGTTTTTT; CDR3 protein: CASSSPGAAKGELFF
clone size: few; D gene: .; J gene: TRBJ1-4; V gene: TRBV7-9; CDR3 DNA: TGTGCCAGCACCATCCCTGGGGGGCGAGGTGAAAAACTGTTTTTT; CDR3 protein: CASTIPGGRGEKLFF
clone size: .; D gene: TRBD1; J gene: TRBJ2-7; V gene: TRBV15; CDR3 DNA: TGTGCCACCAGCAGAGGGGGACAGGGGCTTCACGAGCAGTACTTC; CDR3 protein: CATSRGGQGLHEQYF
clone size: .; D gene: .; J gene: TRBJ2-7; V gene: TRBV27; CDR3 DNA: TGTGCCAGCAGCAACAGACTAGGACAGTCCTACGAGCAGTACTTC; CDR3 protein: CASSNRLGQSYEQYF
clone size: few; D gene: TRBD1; J gene: TRBJ2-1; V gene: TRBV6-1; CDR3 DNA: TGTGCCAGCAGTGCCCCGGGACAGGGTCTCTACAATGAGCAGTTCTTC; CDR3 protein: CASSAPGQGLYNEQFF
clone size: .; D gene: TRBD2; J gene: TRBJ2-7; V gene: TRBV7-9; CDR3 DNA: TGTGCCAGCAGCCTTAGCGGGAGTGACTCCTACGAGCAGTACTTC; CDR3 protein: CASSLSGSDSYEQYF
clone size: .; D gene: TRBD2; J gene: TRBJ2-4; V gene: TRBV13; CDR3 DNA: TGTGCCAGCAGTCTAGCGGAAGGACTAGCCAAAAACATTCAGTACTTC; CDR3 protein: CASSLAEGLAKNIQYF
clone size: .; D gene: TRBD1; J gene: TRBJ1-5; V gene: TRBV18; CDR3 DNA: TGTGCCAGCTCACCGTGGGGACAGGGGCAGAGCAATCAGCCCCAGCATTTT; CDR3 protein: CASSPWGQGQSNQPQHF
clone size: few; D gene: .; J gene: TRBJ2-6; V gene: TRBV5-1; CDR3 DNA: TGCGCCAGCAGCTTTTCGGGATCTGGTGGGGCCAACGTCCTGACTTTC; CDR3 protein: CASSFSGSGGANVLTF
clone size: few; D gene: .; J gene: TRBJ1-5; V gene: TRBV28; CDR3 DNA: TGTGCCAGCAGTCCCCGGAGTCCAGGGAATCAGCCCCAGCATTTT; CDR3 protein: CASSPRSPGNQPQHF
clone size: .; D gene: .; J gene: TRBJ2-7; V gene: TRBV20-1; CDR3 DNA: TGCAGTGCTAGACGTTTCTACGAGCAGTACTTC; CDR3 protein: CSARRFYEQYF
clone size: .; D gene: TRBD2; J gene: TRBJ2-1; V gene: TRBV4-2; CDR3 DNA: TGTGCCAGCAGCCAAGATATGGGACTAGCTAATGAGCAGTTCTTC; CDR3 protein: CASSQDMGLANEQFF
clone size: .; D gene: .; J gene: TRBJ2-1; V gene: TRBV10-1; CDR3 DNA: TGCGCCAGCAGTGAGTCAATCGGGCAAAAGCCGGTCTTTTTCTTC; CDR3 protein: CASSESIGQKPVFFF
clone size: .; D gene: TRBD1; J gene: TRBJ1-5; V gene: TRBV5-6; CDR3 DNA: TGTGCCAGCAGCCCGGACAGGGGCAATCAGCCCCAGCATTTT; CDR3 protein: CASSPDRGNQPQHF